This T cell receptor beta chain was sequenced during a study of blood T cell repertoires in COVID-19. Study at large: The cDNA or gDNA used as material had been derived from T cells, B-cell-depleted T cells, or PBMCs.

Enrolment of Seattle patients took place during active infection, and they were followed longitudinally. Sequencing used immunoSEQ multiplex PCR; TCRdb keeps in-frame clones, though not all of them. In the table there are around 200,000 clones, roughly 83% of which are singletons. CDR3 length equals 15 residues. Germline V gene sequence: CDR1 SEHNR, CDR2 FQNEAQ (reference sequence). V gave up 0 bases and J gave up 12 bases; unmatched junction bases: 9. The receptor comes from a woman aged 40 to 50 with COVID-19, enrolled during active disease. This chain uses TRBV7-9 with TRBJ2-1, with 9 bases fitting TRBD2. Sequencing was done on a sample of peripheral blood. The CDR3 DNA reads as TGTGCCAGCAGCTTAGCAAGGAGCGGGGGGTTATTGCAGTTCTTC. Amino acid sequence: CASSLARSGGLLQFF.